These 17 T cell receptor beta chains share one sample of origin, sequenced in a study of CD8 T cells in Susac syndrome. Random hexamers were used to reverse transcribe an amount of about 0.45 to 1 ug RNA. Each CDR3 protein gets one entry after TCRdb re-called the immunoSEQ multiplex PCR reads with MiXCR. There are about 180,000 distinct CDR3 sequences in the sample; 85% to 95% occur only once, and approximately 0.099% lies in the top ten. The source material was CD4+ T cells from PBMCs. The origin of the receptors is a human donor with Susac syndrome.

The CDR3 region has the DNA TGTGCCAGCAGCGCGCGGGCCTACAATGAGCAGTTCTTC. This sequence encodes CASSARAYNEQFF. The chain employs TRBV9 and TRBJ2-1; possible D gene TRBD2, 5 bases. V was pared by 3 bases and J by 2 bases, with 6 bases between. Germline CDR1 reads SGDLS; CDR2 reads YYNGEE. The length of the CDR3 is 13 residues.

CDR3 in DNA: TGCAGTGCTTACCGGGACGCCGCCGTTGGCGAGCAGTACTTC. Protein: CSAYRDAAVGEQYF. V and J are TRBV20-1 and TRBJ2-7; D is tentatively TRBD1 or TRBD2 (5 bases each). The germline gives CDR1 DFQATT, CDR2 SNEGSKA (reference sequence). Trimming cost V 5 bases and J 6 bases, with 20 bases left between them. This CDR3 comprises 14 residues.

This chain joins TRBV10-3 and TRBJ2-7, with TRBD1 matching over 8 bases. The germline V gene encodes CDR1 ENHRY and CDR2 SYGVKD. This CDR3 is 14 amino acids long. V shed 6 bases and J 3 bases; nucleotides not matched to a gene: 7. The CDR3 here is CAIREGTGSYEQYF. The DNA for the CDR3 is TGTGCCATCAGAGAGGGGACAGGAAGCTACGAGCAGTACTTC.

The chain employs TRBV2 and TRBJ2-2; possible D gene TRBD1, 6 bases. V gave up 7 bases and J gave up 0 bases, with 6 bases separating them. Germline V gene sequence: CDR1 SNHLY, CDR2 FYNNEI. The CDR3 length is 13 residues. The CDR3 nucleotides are TGTGCCAGCAAGGGGGCGAACACCGGGGAGCTGTTTTTT. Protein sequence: CASKGANTGELFF.

The CDR3 DNA follows: TGCAGCGTTGCGTCAGGGGAGGGCAGCGGAGAGACCCAGTACTTC. Translated, it gives CSVASGEGSGETQYF. The rearrangement uses TRBV29-1 and TRBJ2-5; D possibly corresponds to TRBD2 (7 bases). Trimming stripped 4 bases from V and 4 bases from J, with 19 bases between. Germline V CDR1 and CDR2: SQVTM, ANQGSEA. The CDR3 totals 15 residues.

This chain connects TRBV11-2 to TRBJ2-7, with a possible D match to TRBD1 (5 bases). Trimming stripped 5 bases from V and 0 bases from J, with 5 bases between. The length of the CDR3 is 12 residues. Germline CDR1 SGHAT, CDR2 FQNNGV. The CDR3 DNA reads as TGTGCCAGCAGCGGGGCCTCCTACGAGCAGTACTTC. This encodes CASSGASYEQYF.

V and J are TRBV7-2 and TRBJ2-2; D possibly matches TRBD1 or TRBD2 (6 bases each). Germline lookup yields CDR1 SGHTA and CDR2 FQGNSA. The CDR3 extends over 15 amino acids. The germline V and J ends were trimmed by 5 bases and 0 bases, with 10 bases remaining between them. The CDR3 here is CASSPRGPNTGELFF. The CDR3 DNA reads TGTGCCAGCAGCCCCCGGGGGCCGAACACCGGGGAGCTGTTTTTT.

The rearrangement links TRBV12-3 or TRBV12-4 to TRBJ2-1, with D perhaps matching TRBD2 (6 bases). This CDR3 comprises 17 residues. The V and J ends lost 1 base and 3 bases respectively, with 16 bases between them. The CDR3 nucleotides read TGTGCCAGCAGTTTAGTGCGGGGCGCCAATCTCTACAATGAGCAGTTCTTC. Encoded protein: CASSLVRGANLYNEQFF.

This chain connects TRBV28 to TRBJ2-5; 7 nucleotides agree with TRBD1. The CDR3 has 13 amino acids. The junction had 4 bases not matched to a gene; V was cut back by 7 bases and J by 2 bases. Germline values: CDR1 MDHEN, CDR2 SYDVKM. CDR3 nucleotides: TGTGCCAGCACCGAGGGACAGCAAGAGACCCAGTACTTC. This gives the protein CASTEGQQETQYF. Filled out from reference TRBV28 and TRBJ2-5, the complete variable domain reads DVKVTQSSRYLVKRTGEKVFLECVQDMDHENMFWYRQDPGLGLRLIYFSYDVKMKEKGDIPEGYSVSREKKERFSLILESASTNQTSMYLCASTEGQQETQYFGPGTRLLVL.

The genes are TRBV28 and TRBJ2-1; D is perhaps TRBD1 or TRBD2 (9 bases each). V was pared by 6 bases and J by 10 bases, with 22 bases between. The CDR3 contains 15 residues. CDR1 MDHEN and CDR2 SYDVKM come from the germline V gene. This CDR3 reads CASSPDRGTSLEQFF. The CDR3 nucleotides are TGTGCCAGCAGCCCAGACAGGGGGACTAGCCTCGAGCAGTTCTTC.

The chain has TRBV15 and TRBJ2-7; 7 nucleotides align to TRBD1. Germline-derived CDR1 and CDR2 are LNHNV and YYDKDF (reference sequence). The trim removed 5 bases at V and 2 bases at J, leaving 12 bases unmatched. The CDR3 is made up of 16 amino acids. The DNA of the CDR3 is TGTGCCACCAGCTCCCTGGCCGGGACAGCGCCCTACGAGCAGTACTTC. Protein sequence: CATSSLAGTAPYEQYF.

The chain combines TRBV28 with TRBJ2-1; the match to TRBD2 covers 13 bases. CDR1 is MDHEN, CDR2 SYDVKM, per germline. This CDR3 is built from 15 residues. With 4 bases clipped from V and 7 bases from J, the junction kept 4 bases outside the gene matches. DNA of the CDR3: TGTGCCAGCAGTTCTTGGACTAGCGGGAGAAATGAGCAGTTCTTC. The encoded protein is CASSSWTSGRNEQFF.

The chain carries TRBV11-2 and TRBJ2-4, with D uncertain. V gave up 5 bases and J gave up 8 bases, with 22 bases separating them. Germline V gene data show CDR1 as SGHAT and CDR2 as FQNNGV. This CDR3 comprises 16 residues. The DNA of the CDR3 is TGTGCCAGCAGCCGACTGTCGTATGTGGGGTTGGACATTCAGTACTTC. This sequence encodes CASSRLSYVGLDIQYF.

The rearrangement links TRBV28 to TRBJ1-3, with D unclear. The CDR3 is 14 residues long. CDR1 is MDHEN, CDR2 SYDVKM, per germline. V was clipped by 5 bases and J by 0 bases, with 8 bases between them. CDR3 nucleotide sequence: TGTGCCAGCAGTGGAGGCGGCTCTGGAAACACCATATATTTT. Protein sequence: CASSGGGSGNTIYF.

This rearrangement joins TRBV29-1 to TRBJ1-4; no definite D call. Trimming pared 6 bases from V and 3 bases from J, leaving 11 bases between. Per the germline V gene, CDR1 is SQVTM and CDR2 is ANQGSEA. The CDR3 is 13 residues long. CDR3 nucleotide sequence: TGCAGCGTCGCGACTGCCGCTAATGAAAAACTGTTTTTT. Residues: CSVATAANEKLFF. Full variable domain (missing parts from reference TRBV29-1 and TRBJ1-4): SAVISQKPSRDICQRGTSLTIQCQVDSQVTMMFWYRQQPGQSLTLIATANQGSEATYESGFVIDKFPISRPNLTFSTLTVSNMSPEDSSIYLCSVATAANEKLFFGSGTQLSVL.

In nucleotides, the CDR3 is TGCGCCAGCAGCTTTAATCAGGGACGGTCCGGGGAGCTGTTTTTT. Residues: CASSFNQGRSGELFF. J is TRBJ2-2 and V is TRBV5-1; perhaps D is TRBD1 or TRBD2 (5 bases each). The CDR3 length is 15 residues. Germline V gene sequence: CDR1 SGHRS, CDR2 YFSETQ. The V gene lost 2 bases and the J gene lost 6 bases, with 14 bases spanning the gap. Using reference TRBV5-1 and TRBJ2-2 for the parts outside the CDR3, the full variable domain is KAGVTQTPRYLIKTRGQQVTLSCSPISGHRSVSWYQQTPGQGLQFLFEYFSETQRNKGNFPGRFSGRQFSNSRSEMNVSTLELGDSALYLCASSFNQGRSGELFFGEGSRLTVL.

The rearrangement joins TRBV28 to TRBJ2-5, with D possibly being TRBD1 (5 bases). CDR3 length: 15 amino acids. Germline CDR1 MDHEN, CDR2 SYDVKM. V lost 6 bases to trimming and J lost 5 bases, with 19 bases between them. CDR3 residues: CASSQGTNSGETQYF. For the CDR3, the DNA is TGTGCCAGCAGCCAGGGCACCAACTCGGGCGAGACCCAGTACTTC.